This TCR beta chain appears in the sequencing data of a study of beta chain features in type 1 diabetes. Study overall: Patients shared similar age, gender and cell yields with healthy donors. Study conclusions and caveats: TCRB CDR3s from Type 1 diabetes patients were moderately but significantly shorter in all four CD4+ subsets.

Sequenced material consisted of expressed TCRB transcripts (all of the isolated RNA was reverse transcribed). TCRdb's table, derived via immunoSEQ multiplex PCR, lists solely in-frame clones and lacks some. The data hold 680,000 or so clones, with about an eighth observed a single time. Remarks on this clone: The antigen remains undetermined.

Trimming took off 10 bases at V and 2 bases at J, with 17 bases between the two ends. This CDR3 has 15 residues. CDR1 and CDR2 (germline): ENHRY, SYGVKD. The clonotype comes from a man aged 18 to 30 with type 1 diabetes. The V call is TRBV10-3, the J call TRBJ2-2, with D possibly called TRBD1 or TRBD2 (5 bases each). The sample comprised naive CD4+ T cells from blood. This chain's CDR3 is CATQSGTQNTGELFF. Written as DNA, the CDR3 is TGTGCCACCCAATCAGGGACGCAAAACACCGGGGAGCTGTTTTTT.